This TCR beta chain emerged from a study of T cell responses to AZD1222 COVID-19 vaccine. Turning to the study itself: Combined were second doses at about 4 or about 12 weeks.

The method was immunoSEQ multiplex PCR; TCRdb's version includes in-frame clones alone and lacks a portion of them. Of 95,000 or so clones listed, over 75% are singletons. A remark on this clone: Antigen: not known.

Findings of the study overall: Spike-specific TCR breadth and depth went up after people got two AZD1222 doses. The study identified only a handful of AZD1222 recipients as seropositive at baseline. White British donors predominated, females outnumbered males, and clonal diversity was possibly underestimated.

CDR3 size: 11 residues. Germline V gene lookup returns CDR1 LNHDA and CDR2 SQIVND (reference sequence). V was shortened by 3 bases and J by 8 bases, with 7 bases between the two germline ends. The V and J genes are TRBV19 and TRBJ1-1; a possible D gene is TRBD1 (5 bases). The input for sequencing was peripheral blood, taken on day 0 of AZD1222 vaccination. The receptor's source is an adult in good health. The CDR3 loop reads CASSIYREAFF. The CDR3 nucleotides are TGTGCCAGTAGTATTTACAGGGAAGCTTTCTTT.